The source of this T cell receptor (beta chain) is a study of cytotoxic CD8 clonotypes in ibrutinib-treated CLL. Study-level information: Patient counts were ten to eleven relapsed/refractory, under 16 treatment-naive and 17 IGHV unmutated. Responses comprised approximately 25 partial and 2 complete; at median around 6 years, about 15 remained remitted and about 12 progressed. Study-wide findings and caveats: Among the clonotypes, public ones were uncommon and contracted or held stable on treatment.

The data were produced by immunoSEQ multiplex PCR, yet TCRdb's version contains in-frame clones alone and is incomplete. The table includes hundreds of thousands of clones, approximately 75% detected once. On this clone: The antigen remains undetermined.

The V end lost 1 base, the J end lost 1 base, and 7 bases lay between the germline ends. The CDR3 runs 14 residues. Germline V CDR1 and CDR2: SGHRS, YFSETQ. This rearrangement joins TRBV5-1 to TRBJ2-3, with a weak D call TRBD2 (5 bases). The sample was PBMCs, taken after 12 months of ibrutinib treatment. This clonotype originated in a human donor with chronic lymphocytic leukemia. Here the CDR3 DNA reads TGCGCCAGCAGCTTGCAGGAGGGCACAGATACGCAGTATTTT. This sequence encodes CASSLQEGTDTQYF.